These 9 T cell receptor beta chains originate from one sample sequenced in a study of T-cell memory formation after mild COVID-19. TCRdb recomputed calls from the 5' RACE reads with MiXCR, one row per CDR3 protein. The table has some 270,000 distinct CDR3 sequences, 15% seen once. Sequenced material: PBMCs or a T cell subset sorted from them (not recorded which). All receptors derive from an adult woman who had mild COVID-19 (a few samples of this study predate the infection). Cell type and time point are not known.

V gene TRBV9 combines with J gene TRBJ1-5; 7 bases are a match to TRBD1. The CDR3 loop spans 15 amino acids. Germline trimming cut 4 bases from V and 1 base from J; bases unmatched to any gene: 5. The germline V gene encodes CDR1 SGDLS and CDR2 YYNGEE. The CDR3 here is CASSPGQTSNQPQHF. The CDR3 DNA sequence: TGTGCCAGCAGCCCGGGACAGACAAGCAATCAGCCCCAGCATTTT.

This chain's CDR3 is CASSPPRGQSGGTDTQYF. CDR3 in DNA: TGTGCCAGCTCACCACCAAGGGGACAGTCCGGGGGCACAGATACGCAGTATTTT. The rearrangement joins TRBV18 to TRBJ2-3, with 7 bases fitting TRBD1. The trim removed 0 bases at V and 1 base at J, leaving 10 bases unmatched. Germline CDR1 KGHSH, CDR2 LQKENI. This CDR3 is 18 amino acids long. Variable domain in full (rest from reference TRBV18 and TRBJ2-3): NAGVMQNPRHLVRRRGQEARLRCSPMKGHSHVYWYRQLPEEGLKFMVYLQKENIIDESGMPKERFSAEFPKEGPSILRIQQVVRGDSAAYFCASSPPRGQSGGTDTQYFGPGTRLTVL.

This clonotype was observed a handful of times. The V call is TRBV3-1, the J call TRBJ2-7; 9 positions agree with TRBD2. The CDR3 sequence is 16 residues long. Germline CDR1 is LGHDT and CDR2 is YNNKEL (reference sequence). V lost 1 base, J lost 7 bases, and 11 bases stayed unmatched. CDR3 bases: TGTGCCAGCAGCCAAGGCGGACTAGCGAGAGTCGGAGAGCAGTACTTC. It encodes CASSQGGLARVGEQYF.

This clonotype was observed a few times. This sequence joins TRBV6-1 and TRBJ1-6; TRBD1 aligns across 7 bases. CDR1 and CDR2 (germline): MNHNS, SASEGT. The length of the CDR3 is 14 residues. V lost 10 bases to trimming and J lost 6 bases; unmatched junction nucleotides: 9. The CDR3 sequence is CANSRDRLNSPLHF. The CDR3 DNA reads TGTGCCAACTCCCGGGACAGACTTAATTCACCCCTCCACTTT.

The sample holds a few counts of this clonotype. The chain combines TRBV6-2 or TRBV6-3 with TRBJ2-3, with D tentatively TRBD1 (6 bases). The germline CDR1 and CDR2 sequences are MNHEY and SVGEGT. With 0 bases removed from V and 8 bases from J, the gap between germline ends came to 15 bases. This CDR3 is 15 amino acids long. This CDR3 is CASSYSRTARVTQYF. The CDR3 bases are TGTGCCAGCAGTTACTCGAGGACAGCGCGGGTTACGCAGTATTTT.

The chain couples TRBV29-1 to TRBJ2-5, with D hard to call. The germline gives CDR1 SQVTM, CDR2 ANQGSEA. Trimming took 5 bases from V and 4 from J, leaving 5 bases between them. The CDR3 is 10 amino acids. The DNA for the CDR3 is TGCAGCGTTTGGGCAGAGACCCAGTACTTC. Amino acids: CSVWAETQYF.

This chain joins TRBV7-9 and TRBJ2-5, with D perhaps matching TRBD1 or TRBD2 (5 bases each). Germline values: CDR1 SEHNR, CDR2 FQNEAQ (reference sequence). The CDR3 spans 17 residues. Trimming pared 4 bases from V and 2 bases from J, leaving 20 bases between. CDR3 nucleotide sequence: TGTGCCAGCAGCTCGCCGCTGGATGACGGGGCACAAGAGACCCAGTACTTC. Its translation is CASSSPLDDGAQETQYF. Looking up the rest from reference TRBV7-9 and TRBJ2-5 gives the full variable domain: DTGVSQNPRHKITKRGQNVTFRCDPISEHNRLYWYRQTLGQGPEFLTYFQNEAQLEKSRLLSDRFSAERPKGSFSTLEIQRTEQGDSAMYLCASSSPLDDGAQETQYFGPGTRLLVL.

This sequence joins TRBV3-1 and TRBJ2-3; D is perhaps TRBD2 (6 bases). V dropped 0 bases and J dropped 8 bases, with 6 bases sitting between them. The germline V gene has CDR1 LGHDT and CDR2 YNNKEL (reference sequence). The CDR3 totals 12 residues. CDR3 DNA: TGTGCCAGCAGCCAAGAGGGAGGTACGCAGTATTTT. This gives the protein CASSQEGGTQYF.

This sequence joins TRBV18 and TRBJ2-1, with D perhaps TRBD1 or TRBD2 (5 bases each). The CDR3 runs 17 residues. Germline CDR1 and CDR2: KGHSH and LQKENI. Deletions cut 0 bases from V and 0 bases from J, with 12 bases between. CDR3 amino acids: CASSPPGKGSSYNEQFF. In nucleotides, the CDR3 is TGTGCCAGCTCACCACCGGGGAAGGGGAGCTCCTACAATGAGCAGTTCTTC.